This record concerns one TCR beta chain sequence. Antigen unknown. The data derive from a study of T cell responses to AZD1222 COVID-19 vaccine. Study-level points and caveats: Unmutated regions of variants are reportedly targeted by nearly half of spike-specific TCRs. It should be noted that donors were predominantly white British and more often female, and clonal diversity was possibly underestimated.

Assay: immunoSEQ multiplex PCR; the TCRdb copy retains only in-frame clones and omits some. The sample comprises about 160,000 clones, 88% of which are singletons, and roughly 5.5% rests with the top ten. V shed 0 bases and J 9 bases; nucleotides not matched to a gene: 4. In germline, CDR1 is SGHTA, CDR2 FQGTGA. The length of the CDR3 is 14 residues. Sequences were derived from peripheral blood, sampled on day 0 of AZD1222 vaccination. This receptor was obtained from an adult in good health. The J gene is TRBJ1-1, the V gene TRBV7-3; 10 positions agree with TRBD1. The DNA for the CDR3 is TGTGCCAGCAGCTTAACCCCGACAGGGGGCAAAGCTTTCTTT. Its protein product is CASSLTPTGGKAFF.